This entry is about one T cell receptor beta chain. With 2 bases removed from V and 2 bases from J, the gap between germline ends came to 15 bases. The CDR3 totals 16 residues. Looked up from germline, CDR1 is LGHDT and CDR2 is YNNKEL (reference sequence). Authors' data handling: Amplification of reference gene primers provided the estimated nucleated cell counts. This table comes from immunoSEQ multiplex PCR, and its TCRdb copy is limited to in-frame clones, with some not included. That table furnishes V, J and clone size, whereas the DNA furnished D and trimming. The sample includes about 220,000 clones, around 82% of them seen just once. The data derive from a study of blood T cell repertoires in COVID-19. Study-wide context: There were acute and convalescent COVID-19 samples, and they came from the United States, Italy and Spain. Sources were T cells, B-cell-depleted T cells, or PBMCs; the material itself was cDNA or gDNA.

This TCR was sampled from a woman in her 70s with acute or convalescent COVID-19. Sample: peripheral blood. V is TRBV3-1 (or the pseudogene TRBV3-2) and J is TRBJ1-1; possibly TRBD1 for D (5 bases). CDR3 loop: CASSQRTPTGNTEAFF. The CDR3 DNA follows: TGTGCCAGCAGCCAACGCACGCCCACAGGAAACACTGAAGCTTTCTTT.